The source of this T cell receptor beta chain is a study of early T cells in non-severe SARS-CoV-2 infection. Study-wide context: The chains were unpaired, and the sequenced material was bulk RNA from unsorted whole blood. Findings of the study overall: Comparison of clonotypes with VDJdb favored anti-spike CD8 responses while missing private and CD4 specificities.

Germline V CDR1 and CDR2: DFQATT, SNEGSKA (reference sequence). The CDR3 contains 12 residues. Trimming stripped 0 bases from V and 11 bases from J, with 10 bases between. This clonotype was counted many times. Its cognate antigen is unknown. Molecules of cDNA were individually given unique molecular identifiers that were attached to them. TCRdb reprocessed the 5' RACE reads via MiXCR and lists one record per CDR3 protein. Of 35,000 to 45,000 distinct CDR3 sequences listed, 5.3% were seen once; the top ten hold 25% to 30%. This sequence originates from an adult who was a healthcare worker with PCR-confirmed SARS-CoV-2 infection or an uninfected control (not recorded which). The specimen sequenced was whole blood. The gene calls are TRBV20-1 and TRBJ2-2; D may be TRBD1 or TRBD2 (5 bases each). The CDR3 loop is CSARDIGTELFF. Written as DNA, the CDR3 is TGCAGTGCTAGAGATATCGGGACCGAGCTGTTTTTT.